Below, 4 T cell receptor beta chains from the same sample are listed, as sequenced in a study of blood T cells in healthy people across ages (dated by TCRdb to between 2015 and 2016). Libraries were built with 5' RACE. Sequencing instrument: Illumina HiSeq 2500. The second PCR ran for about 6 to 12 cycles and used a J-beta primer mix along with a sample-barcoded 5' primer. TCRdb applied fastp at Q25 and MiXCR to the public reads, then kept only in-frame beta chains. CDR3 protein duplicates are merged, each entry listing the most common genes and DNA. This sample is represented by about 940,000 distinct CDR3 sequences; approximately 49% of them were singletons. The ten largest clones capture roughly 13% of the sample. The specimen was blood. Receptor source: a man aged 25 to 45 in good health.

This clonotype is a singleton in its sample. This chain links TRBV12-3 or TRBV12-4 with TRBJ2-7, with TRBD1 matching over 8 bases. The CDR3 runs 17 residues. Losses at the gene ends were 1 base for V and 6 bases for J; bases not matched to a gene: 14. CDR3 nucleotides: TGTGCCAGCAGTTTAGGGTTTGAGAGGACAGGGAGTCCCGAGCAGTACTTC. This encodes CASSLGFERTGSPEQYF.

As to this clonotype: The junction departs from germline at one end; a sequencing error may be responsible. The chain links TRBV28 to TRBJ2-7; no clear D. Germline CDR1 reads MDHEN; CDR2 reads SYDVKM. The length of the CDR3 is 11 residues. For the CDR3, the DNA is TGCGCCACCGCGGACCTTTACGAGCAGTACTTC. Translation: CATADLYEQYF.

This clonotype has a handful of counts. The genes are TRBV28 and TRBJ2-7; 7 nucleotides agree with TRBD1. Germline loops: CDR1 MDHEN, CDR2 SYDVKM. With V trimmed by 8 bases and J by 1 base, 8 bases remained unmatched. The CDR3 length is 14 residues. Written as DNA, the CDR3 is TGTGCCAGCCTAGGGGCAGGGGGATCCTACGAGCAGTACTTC. It yields the protein CASLGAGGSYEQYF.

This clonotype was seen a single time. The chain is built from TRBV9 and TRBJ2-4, with TRBD1 matching 9 bases. Near its end, the DNA agrees better with TRBJ2-7, so the J call may be wrong. The CDR3 length is 15 residues. Germline CDR1 SGDLS, CDR2 YYNGEE. The CDR3 DNA follows: TGTGCCAGCAGCGTAGGGACAGGGGTTTCCTACGAGCAGTACTTC. Protein sequence: CASSVGTGVSYEQYF.